The clone carrying this T cell receptor (beta chain) was observed many times. Its antigen is unknown. Trimming cost V 8 bases and J 6 bases; bases outside gene matches: 8. The CDR3 spans 13 residues. In germline, CDR1 is SQVTM, CDR2 ANQGSEA. This entry belongs to a study of CD8 T cells in ankylosing spondylitis. Broader study findings: It was reported that disease-linked clones were significantly enriched in matched ankylosing spondylitis synovial fluid.

TCRdb re-analysed the 5' RACE reads in MiXCR, keeping a single row per CDR3 protein. The sample includes some 140,000 distinct CDR3 sequences, approximately 9.2% of them seen just once. The chain carries TRBV29-1 and TRBJ2-3, with 10 nucleotides matching TRBD2. The sequence was collected from a male donor with ankylosing spondylitis. The material sequenced was synovial fluid, either unsorted or a sorted T cell fraction (not recorded which). The CDR3 DNA sequence: TGCAGCACCTCCGGGACTAGCGAGGATACGCAGTATTTT. Translated, it gives CSTSGTSEDTQYF.